This TCR beta chain derives from a study of blood T cells in healthy people across ages. Each sample had at least 6 million PBMCs isolated. Study-wide points: Older individuals had lower TCR beta diversity per million T cells (the decline was roughly linear).

The CDR3 is 15 amino acids. Trimming cost V 4 bases and J 2 bases, with 14 bases left between them. CDR1 and CDR2 (germline): SGHTA, FQGTGA. Turning to this clonotype: Its antigen is not identified.

Through a sample-barcoded 5' primer and a J-beta primer mix, a second PCR was run for about 6 to 11 cycles. Through a template-switch adaptor with 12 random nucleotides, each cDNA molecule received a tag. The study obtained at least 2.5 million CDR3-containing paired-end reads from every sample. Each CDR3 protein is one row after TCRdb ran MiXCR on the 5' RACE reads. The sample has hundreds of thousands of distinct CDR3 sequences, roughly three fifths seen once. The chain is built from TRBV7-3 and TRBJ1-1, with D maybe TRBD1 (5 bases). This sequence originates from a man aged 55 to 70 in good health. The sequencing sample was made of blood. The CDR3 protein is CASSSGGVQNTEAFF. The CDR3 DNA is TGTGCCAGCAGCTCCGGGGGGGTCCAAAACACTGAAGCTTTCTTT.